These T cell receptor beta chains were read from a single sample in a study of response to subunit inactivated influenza vaccine. From the RT-PCR reads, TCRdb called clonotypes with MiXCR, one entry per CDR3 protein. The data hold 400,000 to 650,000 distinct CDR3 sequences, with under 8.5% observed a single time. The specimen was PBMCs from blood, collected less than 30 months after vaccination. The source is a man aged 50 to 69 who received an inactivated influenza vaccine. The CDR3 runs from the conserved cysteine through the conserved F or W. The D gene is left open where the match is weak. Clone size appears in some rows only: once, few, many, or a class for an expanded clone.

V,size,J,D,CDR3,DNA
TRBV7-9,few,TRBJ2-7,-,CASSLALRWGRTYEQYF,TGTGCCAGCAGCTTAGCCCTCCGTTGGGGTCGTACCTACGAGCAGTACTTC
TRBV5-1,few,TRBJ2-2,-,CASTVSANTGELFF,TGCGCCAGCACGGTCAGCGCGAACACCGGGGAGCTGTTTTTT
TRBV20-1,-,TRBJ1-5,-,CSASIPALNQPQHF,TGCAGTGCTAGTATCCCAGCCCTCAATCAGCCCCAGCATTTT
TRBV20-1,-,TRBJ1-2,TRBD1,CSAQGQLFSAGYTF,TGCAGTGCCCAGGGACAGCTCTTTTCGGCGGGCTACACCTTC
TRBV5-5,few,TRBJ2-5,TRBD2,CASSGLTSGGSETQYF,TGTGCCAGCAGCGGACTGACTAGCGGGGGGAGCGAGACCCAGTACTTC
TRBV10-2,-,TRBJ2-1,-,CASSGGGAGSFYEQFF,TGCGCCAGCAGTGGTGGGGGGGCAGGTTCATTTTATGAGCAGTTCTTC
TRBV29-1,many,TRBJ2-2,TRBD1,CSVEMTGGAPGELFF,TGCAGCGTTGAAATGACAGGGGGCGCGCCCGGGGAGCTGTTTTTT
TRBV10-3,few,TRBJ2-2,-,CAISEQGDTGELFF,TGTGCCATCAGTGAACAGGGAGACACCGGGGAGCTGTTTTTT
TRBV12-3/TRBV12-4,-,TRBJ2-5,-,CASSPWFGGIQETQYF,TGTGCCAGCAGTCCTTGGTTCGGGGGAATTCAAGAGACCCAGTACTTC
TRBV5-6,-,TRBJ2-3,TRBD2,CPSSLWTRGTTDTQYF,TGTCCCAGCAGCTTGTGGACTAGGGGTACCACAGATACGCAGTATTTT
TRBV2,-,TRBJ1-4,-,CASSEQGLPNEKLFF,TGTGCCAGCAGTGAACAGGGCCTCCCTAATGAAAAACTGTTTTTT
TRBV6-5,few,TRBJ2-7,-,CASSYSSGGVSYEQYF,TGTGCCAGCAGTTACTCGAGTGGAGGTGTCTCCTACGAGCAGTACTTC
TRBV7-6,many,TRBJ2-7,-,CASSSTGASYEQYF,TGTGCCAGCAGCTCGACAGGAGCCTCCTACGAGCAGTACTTC
TRBV5-1,few,TRBJ1-2,-,CASSEDSNYGYTF,TGCGCCAGCAGCGAAGACAGTAACTATGGCTACACCTTC
TRBV5-8,few,TRBJ2-2,TRBD1,CASSLRGQGTRGELFF,TGTGCCAGCAGCTTGAGGGGACAGGGAACCCGCGGGGAGCTGTTTTTT
TRBV30,few,TRBJ2-2,TRBD1,CALPGQGDTGELFF,TGTGCCTTGCCGGGACAGGGGGACACCGGGGAGCTGTTTTTT
TRBV3-1,few,TRBJ2-3,-,CASSQDTREGGTQYF,TGTGCCAGCAGCCAAGATACCCGGGAAGGCGGTACGCAGTATTTT
TRBV5-1,-,TRBJ2-7,TRBD1,CASSFGQGNYEQYF,TGCGCCAGCAGCTTTGGACAGGGAAACTACGAGCAGTACTTC
TRBV20-1,-,TRBJ2-3,-,CSARDPWNIVTDTQYF,TGCAGTGCTAGAGACCCATGGAACATTGTTACAGATACGCAGTATTTT
TRBV12-3/TRBV12-4,few,TRBJ1-4,TRBD1,CASSFGTDKNEKLFF,TGTGCCAGCAGTTTCGGGACAGACAAGAATGAAAAACTGTTTTTT
TRBV6-5,few,TRBJ2-3,-,CASSYRLAVPDTQYF,TGTGCCAGCAGTTACCGCTTGGCCGTCCCAGATACGCAGTATTTT
TRBV24-1,-,TRBJ2-1,-,CATSDPVLSSYNEQFF,TGTGCCACCAGTGATCCAGTCCTGAGCTCCTACAATGAGCAGTTCTTC
TRBV21-1,few,TRBJ1-5,-,CASSTQFWDRVNQPQHF,TGTGCCAGCAGCACCCAGTTTTGGGACAGGGTCAATCAGCCCCAGCATTTT
TRBV7-2,many,TRBJ1-2,-,CASSLVGGAYGYTF,TGTGCCAGCAGCTTAGTAGGAGGGGCCTATGGCTACACCTTC
TRBV11-2,many,TRBJ1-4,-,CASSRPSEDSNEKLFF,TGTGCCAGCAGCCGACCCTCTGAGGACAGTAATGAAAAACTGTTTTTT
TRBV20-1,-,TRBJ2-1,TRBD2,CSASRGLAVYNEQFF,TGCAGTGCTAGTCGGGGACTAGCGGTATACAATGAGCAGTTCTTC
TRBV12-3/TRBV12-4,few,TRBJ1-1,-,CASSLAPAGTEAFF,TGTGCCAGCAGTTTAGCCCCGGCGGGCACTGAAGCTTTCTTT
TRBV21-1,few,TRBJ2-7,-,CASSHLTGRHEQYF,TGTGCCAGCAGCCACTTGACAGGGAGGCACGAGCAGTACTTC
TRBV28,few,TRBJ2-3,TRBD1,CASTGQVKSEDTQYF,TGTGCCAGCACGGGACAGGTCAAGTCAGAAGATACGCAGTATTTT
TRBV7-9,many,TRBJ2-3,-,CASSFLQGSTDTQYF,TGTGCCAGCAGCTTCCTCCAGGGGAGCACAGATACGCAGTATTTT
TRBV12-3/TRBV12-4,few,TRBJ2-7,-,CASSLAMGGAVEQYF,TGTGCCAGCAGTTTAGCGATGGGGGGCGCGGTCGAGCAGTACTTC
TRBV13,-,TRBJ1-1,-,CASSPRGAGNTEAFF,TGTGCCAGCAGCCCCCGAGGGGCAGGTAACACTGAAGCTTTCTTT
TRBV20-1,-,TRBJ1-2,TRBD1,CSARDQQGFNYGYTF,TGCAGTGCTAGAGATCAACAGGGGTTTAACTATGGCTACACCTTC
TRBV12-3/TRBV12-4,-,TRBJ2-7,TRBD1,CASSLTDRGHEQYF,TGTGCCAGCAGTTTGACCGACAGGGGCCACGAGCAGTACTTC
TRBV12-3/TRBV12-4,many,TRBJ2-3,TRBD2,CASSPTSGTSTDTQYF,TGTGCCAGCAGCCCAACTAGCGGAACTAGCACAGATACGCAGTATTTT
TRBV3-1,-,TRBJ2-7,TRBD2,CASSHRLADYEQYF,TGTGCCAGCAGCCACCGACTAGCGGACTACGAGCAGTACTTC
TRBV20-1,-,TRBJ2-4,TRBD2,CSAPGTSGGLAKNIQYF,TGCAGTGCTCCCGGGACTAGCGGGGGGCTAGCCAAAAACATTCAGTACTTC
TRBV29-1,many,TRBJ2-1,TRBD2,CSVTSGIYNEQFF,TGCAGCGTAACTAGCGGGATCTACAATGAGCAGTTCTTC
TRBV4-2,few,TRBJ2-5,-,CASSQEWRGGETQYF,TGTGCCAGCAGCCAAGAGTGGAGGGGAGGAGAGACCCAGTACTTC
TRBV29-1,-,TRBJ2-4,TRBD1,CSVEGGQGAQENIQYF,TGCAGCGTTGAAGGGGGACAGGGGGCGCAAGAAAACATTCAGTACTTC
TRBV10-3,many,TRBJ1-3,-,CAISEDSAGNTIYF,TGTGCCATCAGTGAGGACAGCGCTGGAAACACCATATATTTT
TRBV10-3,few,TRBJ2-7,TRBD2,CAISESQWGSGGSYEQYF,TGTGCCATCAGTGAGTCCCAATGGGGCAGCGGGGGATCCTACGAGCAGTACTTC
TRBV12-3/TRBV12-4,many,TRBJ1-2,TRBD1,CASSSRTGNYGYTF,TGTGCCAGCAGTTCCAGGACAGGAAACTATGGCTACACCTTC
TRBV12-3/TRBV12-4,many,TRBJ1-3,TRBD1,CASRGQPSLSGNTIYF,TGTGCCAGCAGGGGACAGCCTTCTCTGTCTGGAAACACCATATATTTT
TRBV3-1,few,TRBJ2-7,TRBD1,CASSQVFWGQGSSYEQYF,TGTGCCAGCAGCCAAGTATTTTGGGGACAGGGGAGCTCCTACGAGCAGTACTTC
TRBV20-1,few,TRBJ1-5,-,CSASFHSNQPQHF,TGCAGTGCTAGTTTCCATAGCAATCAGCCCCAGCATTTT
TRBV27,few,TRBJ2-1,TRBD1,CASSLKLTGGRRNEQFF,TGTGCCAGCAGCCTGAAGCTTACAGGGGGTCGACGAAATGAGCAGTTCTTC
TRBV7-2,many,TRBJ2-6,TRBD2,CASSLAGVGANVLTF,TGTGCCAGCAGCCTGGCGGGGGTCGGGGCCAACGTCCTGACTTTC
TRBV4-3,many,TRBJ1-2,-,CASSQDRGSTIGYTF,TGCGCCAGCAGCCAAGATCGGGGCTCTACTATAGGCTACACCTTC
TRBV30,few,TRBJ2-5,TRBD2,CAWTSGGASQETQYF,TGTGCCTGGACTAGCGGGGGGGCATCACAAGAGACCCAGTACTTC
TRBV7-9,-,TRBJ2-1,-,CASSFTGGRNNEQFF,TGTGCCAGCAGCTTTACCGGGGGACGGAACAATGAGCAGTTCTTC